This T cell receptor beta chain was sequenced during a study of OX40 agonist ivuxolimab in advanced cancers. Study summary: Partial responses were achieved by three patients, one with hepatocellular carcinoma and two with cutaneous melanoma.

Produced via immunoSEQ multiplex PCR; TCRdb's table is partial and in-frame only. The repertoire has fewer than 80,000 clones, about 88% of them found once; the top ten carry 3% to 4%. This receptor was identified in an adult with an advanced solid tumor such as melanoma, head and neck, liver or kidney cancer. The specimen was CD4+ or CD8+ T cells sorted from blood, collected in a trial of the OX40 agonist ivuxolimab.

In nucleotides, the CDR3 is TGTGCCAGCAGTGAAGGGGGGCACAGCTATGGCTACACCTTC. Residues: CASSEGGHSYGYTF. The chain is built from TRBV6-4 and TRBJ1-2; the D gene is possibly TRBD1 (6 bases). CDR1 is MRHNA, CDR2 SNTAGT, per germline. The CDR3 totals 14 residues. V dropped 3 bases and J dropped 4 bases, with 12 bases sitting between them.